This passage covers 27 T cell receptor beta chains from one sample sequenced in a study of graft-versus-host responses after intestinal transplantation. TCRdb's table, derived via immunoSEQ multiplex PCR, lists solely in-frame clones and lacks some. Here the sample spans 130,000 or so clones, 80% to 95% being singletons. The antigens these receptors bind are not known. Here the sequenced sample was unstimulated CD4+ T cells sorted from spleen or lymph node cells, taken before intestinal transplant. These receptors all come from a human donor who received an intestinal transplant.

The rearrangement uses TRBV7-9 and TRBJ2-3, with D maybe TRBD2 (5 bases). The CDR3 length is 15 residues. V dropped 5 bases and J dropped 0 bases, with 12 bases sitting between them. The germline V gene has CDR1 SEHNR and CDR2 FQNEAQ (reference sequence). The CDR3 DNA reads as TGTGCCAGCAGCCATAGGAGGCCTAGCACAGATACGCAGTATTTT. The encoded protein is CASSHRRPSTDTQYF.

The chain recombines TRBV5-6 with TRBJ2-7; 13 bases align to TRBD2. The junction had 7 bases not matched to a gene; V was cut back by 2 bases and J by 2 bases. This CDR3 has 17 amino acids. Germline assignment: CDR1 SGHDT and CDR2 YYEEEE. CDR3 nucleotides: TGTGCCAGCAGCTTTTCGGGACTAGCGGGACTTACCTACGAGCAGTACTTC. It specifies CASSFSGLAGLTYEQYF.

CDR3 DNA: TGTGCCAGCAGTGAGTCGGACAGGGGAACTCAGCCCCAGCATTTT. Residues: CASSESDRGTQPQHF. The chain couples TRBV2 to TRBJ1-5; 9 positions match TRBD1. Germline CDR1 SNHLY, CDR2 FYNNEI. J lost 6 bases, V lost 3 bases, and 6 bases had no gene match. The CDR3 is 15 amino acids.

The J gene is TRBJ1-5, the V gene TRBV19; D unclear. Trimming took 0 bases from V and 7 from J, leaving 7 bases between them. The CDR3 length is 13 residues. Germline CDR1 LNHDA, CDR2 SQIVND (reference sequence). CDR3 in DNA: TGTGCCAGTAGTATAGAGGCGAGGCAGCCCCAGCATTTT. It is translated as CASSIEARQPQHF.

The rearrangement uses TRBV27 and TRBJ1-6; D is unresolved. The V gene's germline CDR1 is MNHEY and CDR2 SMNVEV (reference sequence). Trimming stripped 4 bases from V and 6 bases from J, with 10 bases between. This CDR3 is built from 14 residues. The CDR3 DNA is TGTGCCAGCAGTTCCGGGTTCCCTAATTCACCCCTCCACTTT. This encodes CASSSGFPNSPLHF.

The chain combines TRBV30 with TRBJ2-7, with TRBD1 matching 10 bases. Trimming removed 7 bases from V and 5 bases from J; junction bases left unmatched: 2. Germline lookup yields CDR1 GTSNPN and CDR2 SVGIG (reference sequence). The CDR3 contains 11 residues. The CDR3 spells CASGQGNEQYF. The CDR3 nucleotides read TGTGCCTCGGGACAGGGGAACGAGCAGTACTTC.

V and J are TRBV28 and TRBJ1-2; 7 bases map to TRBD1. J was trimmed by 8 bases and V by 6 bases; bases with no gene match: 9. This CDR3 comprises 13 residues. CDR1 and CDR2 from the germline V gene are MDHEN and SYDVKM. CDR3 loop: CASSLTGAWGYTF. CDR3 nucleotides: TGTGCCAGCAGCCTTACAGGGGCATGGGGCTACACCTTC.

The chain combines TRBV5-6 with TRBJ1-5; TRBD1 aligns across 7 bases. Germline V CDR1 and CDR2: SGHDT, YYEEEE. V was clipped by 0 bases and J by 7 bases; unmatched bases: 7. CDR3 length: 15 residues. Here the CDR3 reads CASSLATGMGQPQHF. The CDR3 DNA is TGTGCCAGCAGCTTGGCGACAGGGATGGGGCAGCCCCAGCATTTT.

V usage is TRBV6-5 and J usage is TRBJ1-6; D gene ambiguous. In germline, CDR1 is MNHEY, CDR2 SVGAGI. This CDR3 has 16 amino acids. Trimming stripped 0 bases from V and 0 bases from J, with 6 bases between. The CDR3 sequence: CASSYSQSSYNSPLHF. The CDR3 bases are TGTGCCAGCAGTTACTCTCAAAGCTCCTATAATTCACCCCTCCACTTT.

This clone was seen only once. The chain is built from TRBV14 and TRBJ2-7, with D hard to call. Germline values: CDR1 SGHDN, CDR2 FVKESK. V was clipped by 4 bases and J by 3 bases, with 4 bases between them. The CDR3 runs 11 residues. The CDR3, as DNA: TGTGCCAGCAGCCTTTACTACGAGCAGTACTTC. Amino acid sequence: CASSLYYEQYF.

The sample holds one count of this clone. CDR3 sequence: CASRKDRFNEQFF. The CDR3, as DNA: TGTGCCAGCAGGAAGGACAGGTTCAATGAGCAGTTCTTC. V is TRBV2 and J is TRBJ2-1; 7 positions match TRBD1. CDR1 and CDR2 from the germline V gene are SNHLY and FYNNEI. The CDR3 runs 13 residues. J lost 6 bases, V lost 6 bases, and 5 bases had no gene match.

The J gene is TRBJ1-1, the V gene TRBV28, with D possibly being TRBD1 (5 bases). V was shortened by 0 bases and J by 3 bases, with 11 bases between the two germline ends. From germline, CDR1 is MDHEN and CDR2 SYDVKM. The CDR3 is 15 residues long. CDR3 residues: CASSLWTEAYTEAFF. CDR3 bases: TGTGCCAGCAGTTTATGGACAGAGGCTTACACTGAAGCTTTCTTT.

V is TRBV11-3 and J is TRBJ2-1; 8 bases align to TRBD2. The J segment lost 6 bases and the V segment lost 4 bases, leaving 5 bases of the junction unmatched. Germline assignment: CDR1 SGHNT and CDR2 YENEEA. This CDR3 contains 14 residues. The CDR3 reads CASSWIAGSNEQFF. The CDR3 region has the DNA TGTGCCAGCAGCTGGATAGCGGGATCCAATGAGCAGTTCTTC.

V gene TRBV19 combines with J gene TRBJ1-2; TRBD1 agrees at 8 bases. With V trimmed by 6 bases and J by 3 bases, 15 bases remained unmatched. The CDR3 covers 17 residues. Germline CDR1 LNHDA, CDR2 SQIVND (reference sequence). The CDR3 is CASSPSLTGEGDYGYTF. CDR3 in DNA: TGTGCCAGTAGCCCTTCTTTGACAGGGGAGGGGGACTATGGCTACACCTTC.

The chain combines TRBV7-3 with TRBJ1-2; possible D gene TRBD1, 5 bases. Deletions cut 2 bases from V and 3 bases from J, with 16 bases between. Germline CDR1 is SGHTA and CDR2 is FQGTGA. This CDR3 comprises 16 residues. CDR3 coding DNA: TGTGCCAGCAGCTTAGGGCCAGGGAATGAGGACTATGGCTACACCTTC. This translates into CASSLGPGNEDYGYTF. The full variable domain, in which reference TRBV7-3 and TRBJ1-2 provide the parts outside the CDR3, is GAGVSQTPSNKVTEKGKYVELRCDPISGHTALYWYRQSLGQGPEFLIYFQGTGAADDSGLPNDRFFAVRPEGSVSTLKIQRTERGDSAVYLCASSLGPGNEDYGYTFGSGTRLTVV.

The chain couples TRBV4-1 to TRBJ2-1, with a weak D call TRBD2 (5 bases). Germline V gives CDR1 MGHRA, CDR2 YSYEKL. With 5 bases removed from V and 4 bases from J, the gap between germline ends came to 9 bases. This CDR3 contains 13 residues. The CDR3 is CASSSGVYNEQFF. CDR3 DNA sequence: TGCGCCAGCAGCTCCGGGGTTTACAATGAGCAGTTCTTC.

This clone was found once. V is TRBV6-1 and J is TRBJ1-1; D uncertain. The CDR3 is 13 amino acids. CDR1 and CDR2 from the germline V gene are MNHNS and SASEGT. Trimming took off 7 bases at V and 1 base at J, with 10 bases between the two ends. The CDR3 region is CASTAPPNTEAFF. In DNA form, the CDR3 reads TGTGCCAGCACCGCTCCCCCGAACACTGAAGCTTTCTTT.

The chain recombines TRBV14 with TRBJ1-1; D may be TRBD1 (5 bases). The CDR3 runs 14 residues. The germline V gene has CDR1 SGHDN and CDR2 FVKESK. Trimming removed 4 bases at V and 5 bases at J, with 14 bases between. The CDR3 bases are TGTGCCAGCAGCCTTGTGGGGGGGAGGACTGAAGCTTTCTTT. This translates into CASSLVGGRTEAFF.

This clone was observed a few times. V and J are TRBV19 and TRBJ2-1; tentative D call: TRBD2 (5 bases). The germline gives CDR1 LNHDA, CDR2 SQIVND (reference sequence). V lost 2 bases and J lost 0, with 8 bases in between. The CDR3 runs to 15 residues. CDR3 loop: CASSILGSSYNEQFF. As DNA, the CDR3 is TGTGCCAGTAGTATATTGGGGAGCTCCTACAATGAGCAGTTCTTC.

The V gene is TRBV20-1, the J gene TRBJ1-1, with D uncertain. The V gene's germline CDR1 is DFQATT and CDR2 SNEGSKA (reference sequence). The CDR3 is made up of 11 amino acids. Trimming took off 0 bases at V and 1 base at J, with 0 bases between the two ends. DNA for the CDR3: TGCAGTGCTAGAGAGAACACTGAAGCTTTCTTT. Protein product: CSARENTEAFF.

J is TRBJ2-1 and V is TRBV7-6, with D maybe TRBD2 (6 bases). The CDR3 contains 15 residues. Germline assignment: CDR1 SGHVS and CDR2 FNYEAQ. V lost 4 bases and J lost 7, with 17 bases in between. The CDR3 DNA reads TGTGCCAGCAGCTCCCCGTACGGGAGTGGGAATGAGCAGTTCTTC. Translated, it gives CASSSPYGSGNEQFF.

The chain employs TRBV5-4 and TRBJ2-6, with TRBD2 matching 9 bases. The germline gives CDR1 SGHNT, CDR2 YYREEE (reference sequence). V dropped 2 bases and J dropped 2; count of bases not matched to a gene: 14. The CDR3 spans 20 residues. CDR3: CASSFRGLARVWPGANVLTF. The DNA for the CDR3 is TGTGCCAGCAGCTTTAGAGGACTAGCGAGAGTTTGGCCTGGGGCCAACGTCCTGACTTTC.

This clone was seen a few times. This chain's CDR3 is CASSLKTSGRTGELFF. For the CDR3, the DNA is TGTGCCAGCAGCCTAAAAACTAGCGGGAGAACCGGGGAGCTGTTTTTT. This rearrangement joins TRBV7-3 to TRBJ2-2, with 11 nucleotides matching TRBD2. The trim removed 5 bases at V and 5 bases at J, leaving 7 bases unmatched. CDR1 is SGHTA, CDR2 FQGTGA, per germline. The CDR3 is 16 amino acids.

V is TRBV27 and J is TRBJ2-3; 12 nucleotides line up with TRBD2. Germline lookup yields CDR1 MNHEY and CDR2 SMNVEV (reference sequence). The CDR3 sequence is 15 residues long. The V segment lost 5 bases and the J segment 1 base; nucleotides outside the gene matches: 1. The CDR3 DNA follows: TGTGCCAGCAGTCTAGCGGGAGGGGGCACAGATACGCAGTATTTT. It is translated as CASSLAGGGTDTQYF.

The chain employs TRBV5-1 and TRBJ2-2; 12 positions agree with TRBD2. There are 15 residues in the CDR3. The junction had 3 bases not matched to a gene; V was cut back by 4 bases and J by 5 bases. Germline V gene sequence: CDR1 SGHRS, CDR2 YFSETQ. CDR3 bases: TGCGCCAGCAGCGCCGGGACTAGCGGGACCGGGGAGCTGTTTTTT. Translation: CASSAGTSGTGELFF.

The chain employs TRBV5-4 and TRBJ1-6, with D maybe TRBD1 (6 bases). V lost 5 bases and J 5 bases, leaving 14 bases between the germline ends. The CDR3 is 15 residues long. The germline V gene has CDR1 SGHNT and CDR2 YYREEE (reference sequence). Written as DNA, the CDR3 is TGTGCCAGCAGAAAAGGGGGGGAGGATAATTCACCCCTCCACTTT. The encoded protein is CASRKGGEDNSPLHF. The full variable domain, rest sourced from reference TRBV5-4 and TRBJ1-6, is ETGVTQSPTHLIKTRGQQVTLRCSSQSGHNTVSWYQQALGQGPQFIFQYYREEENGRGNFPPRFSGLQFPNYSSELNVNALELDDSALYLCASRKGGEDNSPLHFGNGTRLTVT.

In this sample, this clone turned up a few times. J is TRBJ2-4 and V is TRBV6-6; no clear D gene. The V and J ends lost 7 bases and 5 bases respectively, with 12 bases between them. The CDR3 totals 13 residues. Germline values: CDR1 MNHNY, CDR2 SVGAGI (reference sequence). This CDR3 reads CASTSRRENIQYF. Here the CDR3 DNA reads TGTGCCAGCACCTCGAGGAGAGAAAACATTCAGTACTTC.